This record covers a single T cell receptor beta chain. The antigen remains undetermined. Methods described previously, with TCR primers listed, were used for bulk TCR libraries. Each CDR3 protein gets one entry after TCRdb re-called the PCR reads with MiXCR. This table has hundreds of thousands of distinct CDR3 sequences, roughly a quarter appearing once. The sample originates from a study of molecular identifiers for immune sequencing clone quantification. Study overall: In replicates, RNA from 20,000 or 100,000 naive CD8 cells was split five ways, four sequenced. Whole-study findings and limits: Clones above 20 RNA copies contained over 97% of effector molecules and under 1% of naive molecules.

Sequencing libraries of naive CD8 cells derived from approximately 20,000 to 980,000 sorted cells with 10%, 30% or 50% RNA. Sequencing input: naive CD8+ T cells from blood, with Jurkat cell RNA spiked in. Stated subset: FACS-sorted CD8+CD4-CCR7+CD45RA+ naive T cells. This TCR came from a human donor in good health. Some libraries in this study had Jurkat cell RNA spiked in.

The CDR3 DNA sequence: TGTGCCAGCAGCTCGGACAGGGCCAGCCTTTGGGCTTTCTTT. Its protein is CASSSDRASLWAFF. The gene calls are TRBV7-2 and TRBJ1-1; 8 bases line up with TRBD1. V lost 4 bases to trimming and J lost 11 bases; unmatched junction nucleotides: 12. Per the germline V gene, CDR1 is SGHTA and CDR2 is FQGNSA. This CDR3 region has 14 residues.